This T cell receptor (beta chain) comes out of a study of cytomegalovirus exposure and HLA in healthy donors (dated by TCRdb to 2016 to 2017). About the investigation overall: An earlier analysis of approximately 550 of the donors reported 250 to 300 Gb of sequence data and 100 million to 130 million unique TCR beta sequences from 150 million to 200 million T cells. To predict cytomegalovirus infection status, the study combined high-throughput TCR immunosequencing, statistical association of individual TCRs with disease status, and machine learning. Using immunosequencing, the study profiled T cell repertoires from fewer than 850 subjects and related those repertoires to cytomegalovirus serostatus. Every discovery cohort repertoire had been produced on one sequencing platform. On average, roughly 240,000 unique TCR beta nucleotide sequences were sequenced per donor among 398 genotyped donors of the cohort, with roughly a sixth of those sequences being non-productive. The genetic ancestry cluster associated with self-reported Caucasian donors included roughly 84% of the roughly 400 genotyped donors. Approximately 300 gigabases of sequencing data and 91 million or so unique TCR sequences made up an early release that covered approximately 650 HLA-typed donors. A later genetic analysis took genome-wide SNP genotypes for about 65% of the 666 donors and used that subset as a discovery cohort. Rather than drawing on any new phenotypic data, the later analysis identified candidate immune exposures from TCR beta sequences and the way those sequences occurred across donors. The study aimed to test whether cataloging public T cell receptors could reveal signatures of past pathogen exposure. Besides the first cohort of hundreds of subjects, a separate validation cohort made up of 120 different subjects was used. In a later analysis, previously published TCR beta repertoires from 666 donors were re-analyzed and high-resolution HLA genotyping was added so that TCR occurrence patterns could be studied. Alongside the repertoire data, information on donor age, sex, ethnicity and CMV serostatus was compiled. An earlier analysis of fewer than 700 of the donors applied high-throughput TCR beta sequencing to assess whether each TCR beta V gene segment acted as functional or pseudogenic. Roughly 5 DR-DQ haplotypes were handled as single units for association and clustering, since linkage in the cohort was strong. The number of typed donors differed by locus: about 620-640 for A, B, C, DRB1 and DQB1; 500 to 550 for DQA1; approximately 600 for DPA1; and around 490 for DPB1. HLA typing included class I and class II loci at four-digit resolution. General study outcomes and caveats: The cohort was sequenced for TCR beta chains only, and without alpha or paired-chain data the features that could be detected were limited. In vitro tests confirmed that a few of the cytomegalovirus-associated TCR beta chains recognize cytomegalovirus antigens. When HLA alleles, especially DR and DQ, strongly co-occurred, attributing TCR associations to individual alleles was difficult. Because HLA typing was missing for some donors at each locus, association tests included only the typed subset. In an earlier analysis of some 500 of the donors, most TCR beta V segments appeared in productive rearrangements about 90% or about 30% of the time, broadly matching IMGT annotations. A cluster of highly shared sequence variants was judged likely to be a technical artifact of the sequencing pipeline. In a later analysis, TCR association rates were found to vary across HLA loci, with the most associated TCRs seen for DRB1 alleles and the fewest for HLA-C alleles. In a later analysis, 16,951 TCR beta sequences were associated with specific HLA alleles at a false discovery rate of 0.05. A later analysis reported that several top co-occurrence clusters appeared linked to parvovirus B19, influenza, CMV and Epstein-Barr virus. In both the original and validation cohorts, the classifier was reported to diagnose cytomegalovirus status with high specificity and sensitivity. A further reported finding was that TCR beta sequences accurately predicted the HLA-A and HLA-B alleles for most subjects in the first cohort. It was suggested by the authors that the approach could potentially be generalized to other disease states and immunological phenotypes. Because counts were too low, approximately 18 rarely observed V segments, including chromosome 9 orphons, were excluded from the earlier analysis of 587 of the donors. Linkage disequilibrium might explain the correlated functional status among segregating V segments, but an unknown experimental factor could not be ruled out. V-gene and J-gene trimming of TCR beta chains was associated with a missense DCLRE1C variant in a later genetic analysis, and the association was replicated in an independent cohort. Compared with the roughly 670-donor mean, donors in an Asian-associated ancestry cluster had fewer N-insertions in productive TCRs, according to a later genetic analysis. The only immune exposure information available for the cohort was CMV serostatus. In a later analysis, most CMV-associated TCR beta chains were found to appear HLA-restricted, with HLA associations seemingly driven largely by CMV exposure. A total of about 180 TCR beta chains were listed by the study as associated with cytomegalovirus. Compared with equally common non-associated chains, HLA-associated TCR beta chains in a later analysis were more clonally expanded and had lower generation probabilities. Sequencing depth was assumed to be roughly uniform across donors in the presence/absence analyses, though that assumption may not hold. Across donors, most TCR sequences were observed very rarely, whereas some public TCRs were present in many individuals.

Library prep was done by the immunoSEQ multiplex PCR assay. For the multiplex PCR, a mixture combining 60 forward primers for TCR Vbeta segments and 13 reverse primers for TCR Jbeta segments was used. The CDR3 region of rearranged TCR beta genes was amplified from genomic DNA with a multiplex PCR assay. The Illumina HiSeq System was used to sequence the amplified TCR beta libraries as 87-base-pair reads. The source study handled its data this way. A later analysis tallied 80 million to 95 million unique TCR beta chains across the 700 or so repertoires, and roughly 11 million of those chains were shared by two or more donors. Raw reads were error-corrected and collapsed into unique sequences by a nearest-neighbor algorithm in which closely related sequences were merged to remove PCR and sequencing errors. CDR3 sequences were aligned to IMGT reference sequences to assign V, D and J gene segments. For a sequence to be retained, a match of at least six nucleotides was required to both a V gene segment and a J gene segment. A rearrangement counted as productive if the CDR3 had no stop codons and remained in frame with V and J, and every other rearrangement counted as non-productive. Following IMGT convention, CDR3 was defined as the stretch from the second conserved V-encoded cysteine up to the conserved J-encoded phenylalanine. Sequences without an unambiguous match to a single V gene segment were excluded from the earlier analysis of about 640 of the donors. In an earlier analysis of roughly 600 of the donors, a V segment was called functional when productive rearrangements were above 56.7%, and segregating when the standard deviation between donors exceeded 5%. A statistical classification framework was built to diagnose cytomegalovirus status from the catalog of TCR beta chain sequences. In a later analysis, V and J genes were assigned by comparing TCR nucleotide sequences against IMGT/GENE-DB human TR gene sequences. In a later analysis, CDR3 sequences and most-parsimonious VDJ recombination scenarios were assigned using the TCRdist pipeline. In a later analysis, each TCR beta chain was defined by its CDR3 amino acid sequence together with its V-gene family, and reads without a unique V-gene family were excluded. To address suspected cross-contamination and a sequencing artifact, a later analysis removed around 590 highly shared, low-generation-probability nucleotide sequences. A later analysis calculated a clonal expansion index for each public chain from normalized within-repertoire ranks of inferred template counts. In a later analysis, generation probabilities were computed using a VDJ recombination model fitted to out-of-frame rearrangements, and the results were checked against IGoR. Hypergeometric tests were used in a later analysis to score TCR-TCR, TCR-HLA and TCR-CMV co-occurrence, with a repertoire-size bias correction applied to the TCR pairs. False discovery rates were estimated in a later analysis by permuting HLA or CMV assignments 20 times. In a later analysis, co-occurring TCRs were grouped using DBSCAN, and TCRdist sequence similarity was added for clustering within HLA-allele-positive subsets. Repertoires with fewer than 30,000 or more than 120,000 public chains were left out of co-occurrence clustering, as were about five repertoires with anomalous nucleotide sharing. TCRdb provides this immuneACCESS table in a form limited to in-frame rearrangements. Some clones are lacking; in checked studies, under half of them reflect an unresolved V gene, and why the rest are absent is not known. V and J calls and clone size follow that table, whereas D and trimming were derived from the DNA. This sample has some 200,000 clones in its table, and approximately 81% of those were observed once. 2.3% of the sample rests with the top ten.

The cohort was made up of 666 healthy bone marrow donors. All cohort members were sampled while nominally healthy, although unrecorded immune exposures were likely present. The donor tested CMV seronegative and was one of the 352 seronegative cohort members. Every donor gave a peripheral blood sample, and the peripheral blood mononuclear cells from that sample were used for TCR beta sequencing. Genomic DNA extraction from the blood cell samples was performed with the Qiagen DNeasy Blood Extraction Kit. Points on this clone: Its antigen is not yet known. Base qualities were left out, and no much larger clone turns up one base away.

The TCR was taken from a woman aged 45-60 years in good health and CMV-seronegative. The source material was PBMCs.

The nucleotide sequence is TGTGCCAGCAGTTCCCCTCAGGGGGGTGACTATGGCTACACCTTC. Its protein product is CASSSPQGGDYGYTF. Rearrangement joined TRBV28 to TRBJ1-2, with 7 middle bases fitting TRBD1. From cysteine to phenylalanine, the CDR3 is 15 amino acids long. The retained sequence is limited to the CDR3, 45 bases, with the frame set at the first base. Per the germline V gene, MDHEN is the CDR1 and SYDVKM is the CDR2. Here V drops 4 bases and J drops 3 bases, and the junction holds 8 bases not matched to any gene.